A selection of T cell receptor beta chains follows, all from one sample in a study of cytomegalovirus exposure and HLA in healthy donors. The repertoire was sequenced with immunoSEQ multiplex PCR; TCRdb's copy has only in-frame clones and lacks some. The sample shows around 71,000 clones, 65% to 70% of them seen only once. Sample: PBMCs. The receptors derive from a male donor in good health and CMV-seropositive. Each CDR3 is given with its conserved first and last residue. Each record gives: CDR3 length, clone size, J gene, D gene, V gene, CDR3 DNA, CDR3 protein. The D gene is left open where the match is weak. For some rows the clone size is stated as once, few or many, or as a class when expanded; others skip it.

len: 16
abundance: -
j_gene: TRBJ2-5
d_gene: TRBD2
v_gene: TRBV7-9
CDR3nt: TGTGCCAGCAGCTTTGGGACTAGCGGGGGCGGAGAGACCCAGTACTTC
CDR3aa: CASSFGTSGGGETQYF

len: 15
abundance: few
j_gene: TRBJ1-1
d_gene: TRBD1
v_gene: TRBV18
CDR3nt: TGTGCCAGCTCACCCGAGGAGGGGGCGAGGGGTGAAGCTTTCTTT
CDR3aa: CASSPEEGARGEAFF

len: 14
abundance: -
j_gene: TRBJ2-2
d_gene: TRBD1
v_gene: TRBV27
CDR3nt: TGTGCCAGCAGTGGGGGACAGGGGTCCGGGGAGCTGTTTTTT
CDR3aa: CASSGGQGSGELFF

len: 15
abundance: -
j_gene: TRBJ1-5
d_gene: -
v_gene: TRBV6-1
CDR3nt: TGTGCCAGCAGTGTGGGGGCCAGGGAAGGTCAGCCCCAGCATTTT
CDR3aa: CASSVGAREGQPQHF

len: 16
abundance: -
j_gene: TRBJ2-5
d_gene: TRBD2
v_gene: TRBV5-1
CDR3nt: TGCGCCAGCAGCTTGGGGGTCGGGGGGATCCAAGAGACCCAGTACTTC
CDR3aa: CASSLGVGGIQETQYF

len: 16
abundance: -
j_gene: TRBJ1-3
d_gene: TRBD1
v_gene: TRBV5-8
CDR3nt: TGTGCCAGCAGCCGGACAGGTACCCACTCTGGAAACACCATATATTTT
CDR3aa: CASSRTGTHSGNTIYF

len: 14
abundance: few
j_gene: TRBJ1-2
d_gene: TRBD1
v_gene: TRBV9
CDR3nt: TGTGCCAGCAGCGTAGGGGACAGGGCTTCTGGCTACACCTTC
CDR3aa: CASSVGDRASGYTF

len: 14
abundance: -
j_gene: TRBJ1-2
d_gene: -
v_gene: TRBV6-1
CDR3nt: TGTGCCAGAGGACAGTTTATTCATAACTATGGCTACACCTTC
CDR3aa: CARGQFIHNYGYTF

len: 12
abundance: -
j_gene: TRBJ2-1
d_gene: -
v_gene: TRBV29-1
CDR3nt: TGCAGCGTTGAAGGACAGGACAATGAGCAGTTCTTC
CDR3aa: CSVEGQDNEQFF

len: 13
abundance: few
j_gene: TRBJ1-1
d_gene: TRBD1
v_gene: TRBV7-9
CDR3nt: TGTGCCAGCAGCCGGGACAGCAACACTGAAGCTTTCTTT
CDR3aa: CASSRDSNTEAFF

len: 13
abundance: few
j_gene: TRBJ2-3
d_gene: -
v_gene: TRBV5-6
CDR3nt: TGTGCCAGCAGCTTGAGCTACGCAGATACGCAGTATTTT
CDR3aa: CASSLSYADTQYF

len: 13
abundance: -
j_gene: TRBJ2-2
d_gene: -
v_gene: TRBV6-5
CDR3nt: TGTGCCAGCAGTTTGAGGGAAACCGGGGAGCTGTTTTTT
CDR3aa: CASSLRETGELFF

len: 14
abundance: -
j_gene: TRBJ1-1
d_gene: -
v_gene: TRBV13
CDR3nt: TGTGCCAGCAGCTTCTGGAGTGGGAACACTGAAGCTTTCTTT
CDR3aa: CASSFWSGNTEAFF

len: 16
abundance: -
j_gene: TRBJ2-3
d_gene: -
v_gene: TRBV5-1
CDR3nt: TGCGCCAGCAGCTTGGTGTCAGCGAGGAGAACAGATACGCAGTATTTT
CDR3aa: CASSLVSARRTDTQYF

len: 16
abundance: -
j_gene: TRBJ2-2
d_gene: -
v_gene: TRBV15
CDR3nt: TGTGCCACTCGGGATTTTTTCTGGGGGGATATCGGGGAGCTGTTTTTT
CDR3aa: CATRDFFWGDIGELFF

len: 17
abundance: -
j_gene: TRBJ2-3
d_gene: -
v_gene: TRBV7-8
CDR3nt: TGTGCCAGCAGCCCCTTTACAGACTCCTCAGGGGTGGATACGCAGTATTTT
CDR3aa: CASSPFTDSSGVDTQYF

len: 13
abundance: once
j_gene: TRBJ1-5
d_gene: -
v_gene: TRBV2
CDR3nt: TGTGCCAGCAGTGACGGAGAACACCAGCCCCAGCATTTT
CDR3aa: CASSDGEHQPQHF

len: 14
abundance: -
j_gene: TRBJ2-7
d_gene: -
v_gene: TRBV13
CDR3nt: TGTGCCAGCCTACGTCGAAGCGACAGCTACGAGCAGTACTTC
CDR3aa: CASLRRSDSYEQYF

len: 12
abundance: -
j_gene: TRBJ2-2
d_gene: -
v_gene: TRBV7-9
CDR3nt: TGTTCCAGCAGCACCGGGGCCGGGGAGCTGTTTTTT
CDR3aa: CSSSTGAGELFF

len: 14
abundance: -
j_gene: TRBJ2-3
d_gene: TRBD1
v_gene: TRBV27
CDR3nt: TGTGCCAGCAGCTGGGGGACAGGGGAAGATACGCAGTATTTT
CDR3aa: CASSWGTGEDTQYF

len: 15
abundance: few
j_gene: TRBJ2-7
d_gene: TRBD2
v_gene: TRBV5-1
CDR3nt: TGCGCCAGCAGCTTGGGGCTAGCGGATTACTACGAGCAGTACTTC
CDR3aa: CASSLGLADYYEQYF

len: 15
abundance: -
j_gene: TRBJ2-2
d_gene: -
v_gene: TRBV27
CDR3nt: TGTGCCAGCAGGAAAGACAGGGGAGGGGCCGGGGAGCTGTTTTTT
CDR3aa: CASRKDRGGAGELFF